Below, one T cell receptor beta chain is given with its context. The record originates from a study of OX40 agonist ivuxolimab in advanced cancers. Germline assignment: CDR1 SGHVS and CDR2 FQNEAQ. This CDR3 spans 15 amino acids. Germline trimming cut 5 bases from V and 4 bases from J; bases unmatched to any gene: 9. Patients with autoimmune history or systemic immunosuppression were excluded. TCRdb's copy holds only in-frame clones and misses some; the assay was immunoSEQ multiplex PCR. The table includes 76,000 or so clones, 85% to 95% detected once. The sequence was obtained from an adult with an advanced solid tumor such as melanoma, head and neck, liver or kidney cancer. The input for sequencing was CD4+ or CD8+ T cells sorted from blood, taken in a trial of the OX40 agonist ivuxolimab. The chain has TRBV7-8 and TRBJ1-1; 8 bases are a match to TRBD1. Here the CDR3 DNA reads TGTGCCAGCAGCCCCCGGGACAGGAGGAGCACTGAAGCTTTCTTT. It translates to CASSPRDRRSTEAFF.